This T cell receptor beta chain was documented in a study of T cell responses to AZD1222 COVID-19 vaccine. Deletions cut 6 bases from V and 6 bases from J, with 14 bases between. This CDR3 is built from 14 residues. Germline V CDR1 and CDR2: SNHLY, FYNNEI. Sequencing used immunoSEQ multiplex PCR; TCRdb keeps in-frame clones, though not all of them. This repertoire shows some 100,000 clones, more than 75% found once; its top ten account for about 15%. Study outcomes and limitations: Possibly, clonal diversity was underestimated; donors were largely white British and included more females. Regions 160-218 and 743-854 dominated among vaccine-associated CD4 TCRs spanning spike.

With regard to this clone: The antigen is undetermined.

The sequencing used peripheral blood, collected on day 0 of AZD1222 vaccination. The receptor comes from an adult in good health. The chain has TRBV2 and TRBJ2-2; D is ambiguous. The CDR3 nucleotides read TGTGCCAGCAGGGGTGGAATAGGGTCCGGGGAGCTGTTTTTT. Translating gives CASRGGIGSGELFF.